These 26 T cell receptor beta chains originate from one sample sequenced in a study of T cells in Graves' hyperthyroidism and ophthalmopathy. What was amplified from RNA transcripts were TCR beta CDR3 regions. In the first-round RT-PCR of the TCR CDR3, the HTBI primer set was used. TCRdb re-called the multiplex PCR reads with MiXCR, one entry per CDR3 protein. The sample holds a few hundred thousand distinct CDR3 sequences, around 20% seen once. The source material was blood. These receptors were obtained from a man aged 18-30 years with Graves' hyperthyroidism.

Only a few counts were recorded for this clonotype. J is TRBJ1-1 and V is TRBV15, with D unclear. The germline gives CDR1 LNHNV, CDR2 YYDKDF (reference sequence). Between the trimmed V and J ends, which lost 4 bases and 1 base, there was a span of 7 bases. The CDR3 covers 13 residues. DNA for the CDR3: TGTGCCACCAGCATAAGGGCGAACACTGAAGCTTTCTTT. As protein: CATSIRANTEAFF.

This clonotype was detected many times. V gene TRBV15 combines with J gene TRBJ1-2; D not certain. The germline V gene has CDR1 LNHNV and CDR2 YYDKDF (reference sequence). This CDR3 comprises 13 residues. Trimming took off 8 bases at V and 0 bases at J, with 10 bases between the two ends. The CDR3 here is CATGAGTNYGYTF. DNA for the CDR3: TGTGCCACCGGAGCCGGAACTAACTATGGCTACACCTTC.

This clonotype has a count of ten or more. The CDR3 DNA reads as TGTGCCAGCAGCCTGGAGACAGGGTCAACTGAAGCTTTCTTT. Protein: CASSLETGSTEAFF. This chain connects TRBV11-2 to TRBJ1-1, with TRBD1 identical over 7 bases. Trimming at V came to 5 bases and at J to 5 bases, leaving 8 bases not matched to a gene. Germline lookup yields CDR1 SGHAT and CDR2 FQNNGV. CDR3 length equals 14 residues.

In the case of this clonotype: A much bigger clone sits one base away, suggesting this may be a read error. The gene calls are TRBV12-5 and TRBJ2-7, with TRBD2 as a possible D gene (5 bases). CDR3 length: 15 residues. CDR1 is LGHNT, CDR2 FRNRAP, per germline. As DNA, the CDR3 is TGTACTAGTGGTTTGTTTACAAGGGTACCGGGCGAGCAGTACTTC. This sequence encodes CTSGLFTRVPGEQYF.

This clonotype occurred many times. This chain uses TRBV12-3 or TRBV12-4 with TRBJ1-2; 7 positions match TRBD1. The trim removed 6 bases at V and 7 bases at J, leaving 14 bases unmatched. The CDR3 length is 15 residues. The CDR3 reads CASSDSRAGGGGYTF. The CDR3 DNA follows: TGTGCCAGCAGCGACTCCCGAGCAGGGGGAGGTGGCTACACCTTC.

This clonotype was detected only a few times. The chain links TRBV24-1 to TRBJ2-7; TRBD2 matches 9 bases. The V gene's germline CDR1 is KGHDR and CDR2 SFDVKD. The CDR3 loop spans 13 amino acids. Trimming cost V 10 bases and J 3 bases; bases outside gene matches: 6. The CDR3 here is CATAAGGGYEQYF. As DNA, the CDR3 is TGTGCCACGGCAGCGGGAGGAGGCTACGAGCAGTACTTC.

This clonotype has at least ten counts. In nucleotides, the CDR3 is TGTGCCACCAGCGACAACAGGGAGCGGGACACTGAAGCTTTCTTT. Translation: CATSDNRERDTEAFF. The rearrangement joins TRBV15 to TRBJ1-1, with a tentative D call TRBD1 (6 bases). The CDR3 runs 15 residues. Germline CDR1 LNHNV, CDR2 YYDKDF (reference sequence). Trimming removed 5 bases at V and 3 bases at J, with 16 bases between.

This clonotype was observed a few times. This chain joins TRBV27 and TRBJ2-5; D uncertain. V gave up 3 bases and J gave up 1 base, with 12 bases separating them. Germline loops: CDR1 MNHEY, CDR2 SMNVEV (reference sequence). This CDR3 spans 15 amino acids. In DNA, the CDR3 is TGTGCCAGCAGTTTCAATTCCCCCGGCCAAGAGACCCAGTACTTC. Its protein product is CASSFNSPGQETQYF.

There are many counts of this clonotype. The chain recombines TRBV9 with TRBJ1-2; 7 positions match TRBD1. Unmatched junction bases numbered 7, after V lost 3 bases and J lost 5 bases. This CDR3 has 14 residues. Germline lookup yields CDR1 SGDLS and CDR2 YYNGEE. The chain's CDR3 is CASSAGQSPYGYTF. The CDR3 nucleotides are TGTGCCAGCAGCGCGGGACAGTCCCCGTATGGCTACACCTTC.

This clonotype occurred once. CDR3 in DNA: TGTGCCAGCAGTTTATACCCCGACAGGGTGGGGCATGGCTACACCTTC. It specifies CASSLYPDRVGHGYTF. This chain connects TRBV12-3 or TRBV12-4 to TRBJ1-2, with 7 nucleotides matching TRBD1. CDR3 length: 16 amino acids. Germline trimming cut 2 bases from V and 6 bases from J; bases unmatched to any gene: 12.

A remark on this clonotype: A read error is possible here, since a much larger clone lies one base away. The chain has TRBV6-5 and TRBJ2-7, with D perhaps TRBD1 or TRBD2 (5 bases each). The V and J ends lost 6 bases and 0 bases respectively, with 15 bases between them. Germline V gene lookup returns CDR1 MNHEY and CDR2 SVGAGI. The CDR3 length is 15 residues. The CDR3 sequence: CASRYRDGTSYEQYF. The CDR3 DNA reads as TGTGCCAGCAGATACCGGGACGGTACCTCCTACGAGCAGTACTTC.

This clonotype was picked up a small number of times. One end of the junction fails to match germline, which may point to a read error. The rearrangement links TRBV28 to TRBJ2-2, with 11 bases identical to TRBD2. Germline assignment: CDR1 MDHEN and CDR2 SYDVKM. This CDR3 spans 14 amino acids. In DNA form, the CDR3 reads TGTGCCAGCAAGACTAGCGGGGCCCCGGGGGGGCTGTTTTTT. Its translation: CASKTSGAPGGLFF.

The sample holds many counts of this clonotype. The V and J genes are TRBV5-6 and TRBJ2-2, with TRBD1 matching 9 bases. The CDR3 is made up of 15 amino acids. Germline V gene data show CDR1 as SGHDT and CDR2 as YYEEEE. The V segment lost 4 bases and the J segment 5 bases; nucleotides outside the gene matches: 6. The CDR3 region is CASSLGQGLTGELFF. The CDR3 DNA sequence: TGTGCCAGCAGCCTCGGACAGGGGTTGACCGGGGAGCTGTTTTTT.

This clonotype was observed at least ten times. The CDR3 sequence is CASRITEGETQYF. CDR3 coding DNA: TGTGCCAGCCGAATAACGGAGGGGGAGACCCAGTACTTC. The gene calls are TRBV7-9 and TRBJ2-5; TRBD2 might be the D (6 bases). With 8 bases removed from V and 5 bases from J, the gap between germline ends came to 15 bases. The CDR3 contains 13 residues. Germline CDR1 and CDR2: SEHNR and FQNEAQ (reference sequence).

The table lists this clonotype with many counts. The J gene is TRBJ1-1, the V gene TRBV20-1, with D hard to call. Germline values: CDR1 DFQATT, CDR2 SNEGSKA (reference sequence). CDR3 size: 12 residues. Trimming took off 5 bases at V and 4 bases at J, with 11 bases between the two ends. The DNA of the CDR3 is TGCAGTGCTCCTCTTCACGTCACTGAAGCTTTCTTT. Its translation: CSAPLHVTEAFF.

This clonotype was recorded at least ten times. The CDR3 loop reads CASARDPHYEQYF. As DNA, the CDR3 is TGTGCCAGCGCCAGGGACCCCCATTACGAGCAGTACTTC. The gene calls are TRBV6-5 and TRBJ2-7; either TRBD1 or TRBD2 may fit D (5 bases each). Per the germline V gene, CDR1 is MNHEY and CDR2 is SVGAGI. The ends were cut back, 8 bases at V and 4 bases at J, with 15 bases in the middle. CDR3 length: 13 residues.

In this sample, this clonotype turned up many times. The chain carries TRBV28 and TRBJ1-3; D remains unclear. The CDR3 length is 14 residues. Per the germline V gene, CDR1 is MDHEN and CDR2 is SYDVKM. Trimming pared 7 bases from V and 4 bases from J, leaving 14 bases between. The CDR3 region has the DNA TGTGCCAGCAATCGGCCTGACGGGGGAAACACCATATATTTT. Translated: CASNRPDGGNTIYF. Full variable domain (rest looked up from reference TRBV28 and TRBJ1-3): DVKVTQSSRYLVKRTGEKVFLECVQDMDHENMFWYRQDPGLGLRLIYFSYDVKMKEKGDIPEGYSVSREKKERFSLILESASTNQTSMYLCASNRPDGGNTIYFGEGSWLTVV.

In this sample, this clonotype turned up many times. The chain links TRBV28 to TRBJ2-7, with a possible D match to TRBD1 (6 bases). Between the trimmed V and J ends, which lost 10 bases and 5 bases, there was a span of 18 bases. Germline-derived CDR1 and CDR2 are MDHEN and SYDVKM. The CDR3 loop spans 13 amino acids. CDR3 bases: TGTGCCATTACACAGGGCTCCATAAACGAGCAGTACTTC. Its translation is CAITQGSINEQYF.

This clonotype was counted between two and nine times. The chain has TRBV5-1 and TRBJ2-2; D gene unclear. The CDR3 runs 15 residues. Between the trimmed V and J ends, which lost 4 bases and 3 bases, there was a span of 13 bases. CDR1 and CDR2 from the germline V gene are SGHRS and YFSETQ. CDR3 in DNA: TGCGCCAGCAGCCCGGGCGTCCTGTACACCGGGGAGCTGTTTTTT. This gives the protein CASSPGVLYTGELFF.

V gene TRBV6-2 or TRBV6-3 combines with J gene TRBJ2-2; 7 positions agree with TRBD1. Germline V gives CDR1 MNHEY, CDR2 SVGEGT. The ends lost 4 bases at V and 0 bases at J; junction bases unmatched: 11. The CDR3 spans 18 residues. Written as DNA, the CDR3 is TGTGCCAGCAGTTCTCCCGGGACAGTGACCACGAACACCGGGGAGCTGTTTTTT. This sequence encodes CASSSPGTVTTNTGELFF.

This sequence joins TRBV24-1 and TRBJ2-2; 7 bases match TRBD1. J was trimmed by 7 bases and V by 0 bases; bases with no gene match: 13. The length of the CDR3 is 18 residues. The germline V gene has CDR1 KGHDR and CDR2 SFDVKD. The CDR3 coding sequence is TGTGCCACCAGTGATTTGCGGACCGACAAGGGGGCCAGCGGGGAGCTGTTTTTT. Translation: CATSDLRTDKGASGELFF.

This clonotype appeared many times. The chain recombines TRBV5-8 with TRBJ1-1, with a weak D call TRBD1 (5 bases). Germline V gene lookup returns CDR1 SGHTS and CDR2 YDEGEE. The CDR3 spans 14 residues. The V gene lost 1 base and the J gene lost 4 bases, with 11 bases spanning the gap. The CDR3 DNA reads TGTGCCAGCAGCTTGACGGGGCTGAGCACTGAAGCTTTCTTT. As protein: CASSLTGLSTEAFF.

Worth noting for this clonotype: This may be a read error: a much more frequent sequence differs by one nucleotide. V and J are TRBV24-1 and TRBJ2-7; no definite D call. The CDR3 length is 13 residues. CDR1 is KGHDR and CDR2 is SFDVKD in the germline V gene. Here the CDR3 reads CATSDGLSYELYF. CDR3 DNA sequence: TGTGCCACCAGTGATGGGCTCTCCTACGAGCTGTACTTC.

This clonotype turned up a few times. The chain recombines TRBV20-1 with TRBJ1-2; D is possibly TRBD1 (6 bases). CDR3 length: 18 amino acids. Trimming left V 3 bases short and J 2 bases short, with 25 bases between. Germline CDR1 DFQATT, CDR2 SNEGSKA (reference sequence). The chain's CDR3 is CSARPSPGGARENYGYTF. The CDR3 bases are TGCAGTGCTAGGCCTTCGCCTGGGGGCGCGAGGGAGAACTATGGCTACACCTTC.

This clonotype was counted only a few times. Given a much more abundant clone one base away, this may be a read error. This chain uses TRBV28 with TRBJ2-2; D uncertain. Germline V gene lookup returns CDR1 MDHEN and CDR2 SYDVKM. This CDR3 contains 16 residues. CDR3 nucleotides: TGTGCCAGCACTGTGCTATCGGGCCGCGACACCTGGGAGCTGTTTTTT. Its translation is CASTVLSGRDTWELFF.

The table lists this clonotype with a few counts. The V gene is TRBV6-2 or TRBV6-3, the J gene TRBJ2-2; no firm D call. CDR3 length equals 17 residues. The V gene lost 2 bases and the J gene lost 3 bases, with 16 bases spanning the gap. Germline V gene sequence: CDR1 MNHEY, CDR2 SVGEGT. The CDR3 DNA sequence: TGTGCCAGCAGTTACGTGCATTGGGTCTTCTACACCGGGGAGCTGTTTTTT. Its translation: CASSYVHWVFYTGELFF.